A selection of T cell receptor beta chains follows, all from one sample in a study of T-cell reconstitution after alpha-beta-depleted transplantation in children. MiXCR was run by TCRdb on the PCR reads, yielding one entry per CDR3 protein. The sample includes around 300,000 distinct CDR3 sequences, around 7.1% of them seen just once. Sequenced material: peripheral blood, taken 360 days after TCRalphabeta/CD19-depleted stem cell transplant. These receptors all stem from a female patient aged 2-15 years who had a stem cell transplant for Fanconi anemia, so the T cells may come from the graft donor. Each CDR3 is given with its conserved first and last residue. Fields, in order: J gene, V gene, clone size, D gene, CDR3 length, CDR3 protein, CDR3 DNA. A D gene is named only where the DNA matches it firmly. For some rows the clone size is stated as once, few or many, or as a class when expanded; others skip it.

TRBJ2-1 TRBV29-1 many TRBD2 13 CSVEPSGSYEQFF TGCAGCGTTGAACCTAGCGGGAGCTATGAGCAGTTCTTC
TRBJ1-5 TRBV20-1 many NA 13 CSAGGAANQPQHF TGCAGTGCCGGAGGGGCGGCCAATCAGCCCCAGCATTTT
TRBJ1-1 TRBV6-1 few NA 16 CASSERVWWGNTEAFF TGTGCCAGCAGTGAACGGGTCTGGTGGGGGAACACTGAAGCTTTCTTT
TRBJ2-2 TRBV28 many TRBD2 14 CASSAPGGGRELFF TGTGCCAGCAGTGCACCGGGGGGAGGAAGGGAGCTGTTTTTT
TRBJ2-1 TRBV6-4 many NA 14 CASSDSGSNNEQFF TGTGCCAGCAGTGACTCTGGCAGCAACAATGAGCAGTTCTTC
TRBJ1-6 TRBV11-2 NA NA 16 CASSLWKSSYNSPLHF TGTGCCAGCAGCTTATGGAAGAGCTCCTATAATTCACCCCTCCACTTT
TRBJ2-5 TRBV29-1 many TRBD1 13 CSVSQGVQETQYF TGCAGCGTTAGTCAGGGGGTCCAAGAGACCCAGTACTTC
TRBJ2-5 TRBV6-6 many TRBD2 16 CASSRTSAGGQETQYF TGTGCCAGCAGCCGTACTAGCGCGGGGGGTCAAGAGACCCAGTACTTC
TRBJ2-1 TRBV24-1 many TRBD2 16 CATSDSTSGVYNEQFF TGTGCCACCAGTGACTCAACTAGCGGGGTTTACAATGAGCAGTTCTTC
TRBJ1-2 TRBV29-1 many NA 14 CSVEALQGSDGYTF TGCAGCGTTGAGGCATTGCAGGGGTCCGATGGCTACACCTTC
TRBJ1-5 TRBV12-3/TRBV12-4 many TRBD1 14 CASSLGQGRQPQHF TGTGCCAGCAGTTTAGGACAGGGAAGACAGCCCCAGCATTTT
TRBJ2-3 TRBV24-1 many NA 14 CATSDLGVTDTQYF TGTGCCACCAGTGATTTAGGGGTCACAGATACGCAGTATTTT
TRBJ1-3 TRBV15 NA NA 15 CATSRDVGTGNTIYF TGTGCCACCAGCAGAGATGTCGGGACTGGAAACACCATATATTTT
TRBJ1-1 TRBV20-1 many NA 11 CSARDETEAFF TGCAGTGCTAGGGACGAGACTGAAGCTTTCTTT
TRBJ1-3 TRBV20-1 many TRBD1 18 CSARVFYSGGRGPNTIYF TGCAGTGCTAGAGTATTCTATTCGGGAGGCAGGGGGCCAAACACCATATATTTT
TRBJ2-7 TRBV21-1 few NA 18 CASSKGPSALGSSYEQYF TGTGCCAGCAGCAAAGGCCCTAGCGCATTAGGCAGCTCCTACGAGCAGTACTTC
TRBJ2-1 TRBV7-8 few NA 14 CASIDGPRIGEQFF TGTGCCAGCATCGACGGGCCGCGTATAGGTGAGCAGTTCTTC
TRBJ2-2 TRBV20-1 NA NA 13 CSARRLYTGELFF TGCAGTGCTAGACGACTCTACACCGGGGAGCTGTTTTTT
TRBJ1-1 TRBV5-1 many NA 14 CASSLQGWGTEAFF TGCGCCAGCAGCCTTCAGGGATGGGGGACTGAAGCTTTCTTT
TRBJ2-7 TRBV4-1 many NA 15 CASSLSVGRAYEQYF TGCGCCAGCAGCCTAAGCGTGGGTAGGGCCTACGAGCAGTACTTC
TRBJ1-5 TRBV19 NA NA 15 CASRNDRLGNQPQHF TGTGCCAGTAGAAACGACAGACTGGGCAATCAGCCCCAGCATTTT
TRBJ2-1 TRBV4-1 many TRBD2 15 CASSQGTSGWDEQFF TGCGCCAGCAGCCAGGGGACTAGCGGGTGGGATGAGCAGTTCTTC
TRBJ2-5 TRBV5-1 many NA 18 CASSSQPGELIYQETQYF TGCGCCAGCAGCTCTCAGCCGGGGGAACTAATTTACCAAGAGACCCAGTACTTC
TRBJ2-1 TRBV5-1 few TRBD2 18 CASSRESGGTSFYNEQFF TGCGCCAGCAGCCGGGAGTCCGGCGGGACTAGCTTCTACAATGAGCAGTTCTTC
TRBJ2-1 TRBV20-1 many TRBD1 16 CSANRDGQARYNEQFF TGCAGTGCTAACCGGGACGGACAGGCACGCTACAATGAGCAGTTCTTC
TRBJ2-2 TRBV12-3/TRBV12-4 many NA 13 CASSLVMGGELFF TGTGCCAGCAGTTTAGTGATGGGCGGGGAGCTGTTTTTT
TRBJ2-3 TRBV27 many NA 16 CASSDHLGDLTDTQYF TGTGCCAGCAGTGACCACCTCGGGGACCTCACAGATACGCAGTATTTT
TRBJ2-3 TRBV27 many NA 15 CASSLDGGGGDTQYF TGTGCCAGCAGTTTAGACGGGGGCGGGGGCGATACGCAGTATTTT
TRBJ2-2 TRBV12-3/TRBV12-4 many NA 13 CASNPLNTGELFF TGTGCCAGCAATCCGCTGAACACCGGGGAGCTGTTTTTT
TRBJ1-1 TRBV10-3 many NA 14 CAIRRLQENTEAFF TGTGCCATCAGACGCCTTCAGGAGAACACTGAAGCTTTCTTT
TRBJ2-1 TRBV5-1 many TRBD2 14 CASSVWRETVEQFF TGCGCCAGCAGCGTGTGGCGGGAGACGGTTGAGCAGTTCTTC
TRBJ1-3 TRBV28 NA TRBD1 11 CGTGVRNTIYF TGTGGAACAGGGGTACGAAACACCATATATTTT
TRBJ1-5 TRBV6-5 many TRBD1 15 CASSLGGAQGQPQHF TGTGCCAGCAGCCTCGGGGGGGCACAGGGGCAGCCCCAGCATTTT
TRBJ1-1 TRBV6-2/TRBV6-3 NA NA 16 CASSSLAVSANTEAFF TGTGCCAGCAGTTCCCTAGCGGTATCAGCGAACACTGAAGCTTTCTTT
TRBJ1-2 TRBV12-3/TRBV12-4 NA NA 11 CASRTIPPITF TGTGCCAGCAGGACCATCCCTCCCATAACCTTC
TRBJ2-3 TRBV5-1 few TRBD2 17 CASSSKLAGAGTDTQYF TGCGCCAGCAGCTCCAAACTAGCGGGAGCAGGAACAGATACGCAGTATTTT
TRBJ1-1 TRBV7-9 few NA 16 CASSLVRTGRGTEAFF TGTGCCAGCAGCTTAGTGAGAACAGGTCGTGGCACTGAAGCTTTCTTT
TRBJ2-3 TRBV7-2 many NA 13 CASSLGLTDTQYF TGTGCCAGCAGCTTAGGGTTAACAGATACGCAGTATTTT
TRBJ2-7 TRBV11-1 few NA 18 CASSLASWSPGGSYEQYF TGTGCCAGCAGCTTAGCCTCATGGTCCCCGGGTGGTTCCTACGAGCAGTACTTC
TRBJ2-7 TRBV7-2 NA NA 15 CASSPIRGASYEQYF TGTGCCAGCAGCCCTATCCGGGGGGCCTCCTACGAGCAGTACTTC
TRBJ1-6 TRBV12-3/TRBV12-4 NA NA 17 CASSWSERGPPNSPLHF TGTGCCAGCAGTTGGTCGGAAAGGGGCCCCCCTAATTCACCCCTCCACTTT
TRBJ2-5 TRBV6-1 NA TRBD1 14 CASTTGTGVETQYF TGTGCCAGCACCACCGGGACAGGGGTCGAGACCCAGTACTTC
TRBJ2-1 TRBV3-1 many TRBD1 14 CASRDRGVYNEQFF TGTGCCAGCAGAGACAGGGGGGTTTACAATGAGCAGTTCTTC
TRBJ2-2 TRBV15 many NA 13 CATSRDLAGELFF TGTGCCACCAGCAGAGATCTAGCCGGGGAGCTGTTTTTT
TRBJ2-3 TRBV7-2 NA NA 14 CASSLDSGADTQYF TGTGCCAGCAGCTTAGATTCGGGGGCAGATACGCAGTATTTT
TRBJ2-7 TRBV29-1 many NA 14 CSVDMRPHTYEQYF TGCAGCGTTGATATGCGGCCACACACCTACGAGCAGTACTTC
TRBJ2-2 TRBV12-3/TRBV12-4 many NA 13 CASSFRQAGELFF TGTGCCAGCAGTTTTCGACAGGCCGGGGAGCTGTTTTTT
TRBJ1-2 TRBV5-1 few NA 12 CASGDDRFGYTF TGCGCCAGCGGGGACGACAGGTTTGGCTACACCTTC
TRBJ2-2 TRBV9 few NA 12 CASSVVGGELFF TGTGCCAGCAGCGTTGTTGGCGGGGAGCTGTTTTTT
TRBJ2-6 TRBV11-2 NA NA 19 CASSLGVSFSSTGANVLTF TGTGCCAGCAGCTTAGGAGTCAGCTTCTCGTCAACGGGGGCCAACGTCCTGACTTTC
TRBJ2-1 TRBV20-1 few NA 15 CSARSPLGSGDAQFF TGCAGTGCTAGATCCCCCCTCGGGAGTGGGGATGCGCAGTTCTTC